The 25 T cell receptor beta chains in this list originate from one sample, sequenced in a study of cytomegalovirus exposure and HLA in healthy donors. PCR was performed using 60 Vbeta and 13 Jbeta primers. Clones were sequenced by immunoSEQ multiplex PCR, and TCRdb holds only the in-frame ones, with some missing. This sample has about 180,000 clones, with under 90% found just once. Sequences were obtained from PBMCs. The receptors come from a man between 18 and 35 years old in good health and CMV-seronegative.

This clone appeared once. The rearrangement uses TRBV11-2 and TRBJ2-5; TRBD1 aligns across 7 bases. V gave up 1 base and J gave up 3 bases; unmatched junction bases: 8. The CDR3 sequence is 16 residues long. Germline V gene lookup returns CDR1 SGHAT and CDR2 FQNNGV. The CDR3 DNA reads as TGTGCCAGCAGCTTAGGTTACAGGGGAAGTAAAGAGACCCAGTACTTC. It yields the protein CASSLGYRGSKETQYF.

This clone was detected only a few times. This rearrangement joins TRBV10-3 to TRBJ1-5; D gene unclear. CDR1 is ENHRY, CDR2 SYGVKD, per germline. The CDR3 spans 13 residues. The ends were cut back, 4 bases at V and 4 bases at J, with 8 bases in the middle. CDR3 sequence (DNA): TGTGCCATCAGTGCCGTAATTAATCAGCCCCAGCATTTT. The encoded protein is CAISAVINQPQHF.

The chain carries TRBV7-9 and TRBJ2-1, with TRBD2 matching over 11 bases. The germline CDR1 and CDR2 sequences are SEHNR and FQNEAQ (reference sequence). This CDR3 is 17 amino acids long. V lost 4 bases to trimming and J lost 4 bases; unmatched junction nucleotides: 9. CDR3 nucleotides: TGTGCCAGCAGCTCCGACTCTGGGACTAGCGGTTACAATGAGCAGTTCTTC. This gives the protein CASSSDSGTSGYNEQFF.

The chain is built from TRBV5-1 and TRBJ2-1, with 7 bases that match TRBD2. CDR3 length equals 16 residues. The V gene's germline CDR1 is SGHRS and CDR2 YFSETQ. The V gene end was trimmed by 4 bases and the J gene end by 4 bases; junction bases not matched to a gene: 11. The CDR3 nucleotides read TGCGCCAGCAGCCTGAATTGGGGGGGGGATTACAATGAGCAGTTCTTC. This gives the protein CASSLNWGGDYNEQFF.

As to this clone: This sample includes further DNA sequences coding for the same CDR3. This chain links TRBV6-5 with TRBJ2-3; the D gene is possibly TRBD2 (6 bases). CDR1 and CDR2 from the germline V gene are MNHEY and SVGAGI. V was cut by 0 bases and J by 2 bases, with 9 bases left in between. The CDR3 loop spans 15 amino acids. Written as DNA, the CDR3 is TGTGCCAGCAGTTACTCGGCGGGGTCCACAGATACGCAGTATTTT. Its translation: CASSYSAGSTDTQYF.

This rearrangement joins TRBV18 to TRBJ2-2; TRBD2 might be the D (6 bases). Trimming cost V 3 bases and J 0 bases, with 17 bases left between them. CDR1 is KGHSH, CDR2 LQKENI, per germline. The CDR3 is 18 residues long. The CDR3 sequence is CASSPSKAGTTNTGELFF. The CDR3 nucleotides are TGTGCCAGCTCACCCTCGAAGGCGGGAACAACGAACACCGGGGAGCTGTTTTTT.

This CDR3 is CSCGGETQYF. CDR3 nucleotides: TGCAGTTGCGGGGGGGAGACCCAGTACTTC. The rearrangement joins TRBV20-1 to TRBJ2-5; 8 bases are shared with TRBD2. Germline values: CDR1 DFQATT, CDR2 SNEGSKA (reference sequence). The CDR3 totals 10 residues. The trim removed 8 bases at V and 5 bases at J, leaving 1 base unmatched.

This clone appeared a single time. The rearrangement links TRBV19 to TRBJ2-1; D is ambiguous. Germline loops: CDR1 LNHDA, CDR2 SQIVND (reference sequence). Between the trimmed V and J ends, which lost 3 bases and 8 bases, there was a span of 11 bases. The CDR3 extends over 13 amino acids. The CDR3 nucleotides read TGTGCCAGTAGTATTGCCCGCGAGGATGAGCAGTTCTTC. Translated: CASSIAREDEQFF.

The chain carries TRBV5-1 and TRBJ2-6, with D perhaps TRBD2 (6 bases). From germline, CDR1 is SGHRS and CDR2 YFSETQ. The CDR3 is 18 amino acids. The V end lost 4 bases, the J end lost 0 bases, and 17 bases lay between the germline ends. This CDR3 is CASSPRGTSSSGANVLTF. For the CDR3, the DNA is TGCGCCAGCAGCCCCCGGGGGACCTCGAGCTCTGGGGCCAACGTCCTGACTTTC.

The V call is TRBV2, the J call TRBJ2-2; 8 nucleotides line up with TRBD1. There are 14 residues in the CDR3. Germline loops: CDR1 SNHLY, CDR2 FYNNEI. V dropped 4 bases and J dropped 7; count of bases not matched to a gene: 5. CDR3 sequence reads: CASSGQGTYGELFF. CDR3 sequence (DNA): TGTGCCAGCAGTGGACAGGGGACGTACGGGGAGCTGTTTTTT.

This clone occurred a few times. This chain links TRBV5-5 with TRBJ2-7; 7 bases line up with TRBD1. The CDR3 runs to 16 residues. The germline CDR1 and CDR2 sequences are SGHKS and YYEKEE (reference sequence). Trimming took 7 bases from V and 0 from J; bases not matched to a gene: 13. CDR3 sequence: CASSQPDRRLSYEQYF. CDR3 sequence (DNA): TGTGCCAGCTCGCAGCCGGACAGGCGCCTCTCCTACGAGCAGTACTTC. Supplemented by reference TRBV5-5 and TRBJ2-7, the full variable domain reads DAGVTQSPTHLIKTRGQQVTLRCSPISGHKSVSWYQQVLGQGPQFIFQYYEKEERGRGNFPDRFSARQFPNYSSELNVNALLLGDSALYLCASSQPDRRLSYEQYFGPGTRLTVT.

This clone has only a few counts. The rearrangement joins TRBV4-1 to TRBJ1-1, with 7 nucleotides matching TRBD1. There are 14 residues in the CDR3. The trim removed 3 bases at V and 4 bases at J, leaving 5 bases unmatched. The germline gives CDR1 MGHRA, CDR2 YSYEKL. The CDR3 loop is CASSHPAGGTEAFF. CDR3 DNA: TGCGCCAGCAGCCACCCCGCAGGGGGCACTGAAGCTTTCTTT.

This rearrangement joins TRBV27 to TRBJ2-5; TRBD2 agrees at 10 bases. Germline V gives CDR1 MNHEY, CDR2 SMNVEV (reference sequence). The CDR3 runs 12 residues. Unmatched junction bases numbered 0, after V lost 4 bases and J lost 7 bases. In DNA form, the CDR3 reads TGTGCCAGCAGTTCTAGCGGGGGGACCCAGTACTTC. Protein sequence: CASSSSGGTQYF.

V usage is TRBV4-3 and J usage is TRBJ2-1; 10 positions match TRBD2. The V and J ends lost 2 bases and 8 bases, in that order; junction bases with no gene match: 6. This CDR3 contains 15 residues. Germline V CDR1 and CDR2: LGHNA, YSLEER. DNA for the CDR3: TGCGCCAGCAGCCAAAGACTAGCGGGCCCTGATGAGCAGTTCTTC. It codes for CASSQRLAGPDEQFF.

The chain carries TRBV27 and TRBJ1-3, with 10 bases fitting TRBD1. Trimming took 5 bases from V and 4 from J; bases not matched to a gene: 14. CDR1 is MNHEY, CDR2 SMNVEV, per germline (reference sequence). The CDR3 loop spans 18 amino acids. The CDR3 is CASSLMDRGSQKGNTIYF. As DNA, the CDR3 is TGTGCCAGCAGTCTCATGGACAGGGGGTCTCAGAAGGGAAACACCATATATTTT.

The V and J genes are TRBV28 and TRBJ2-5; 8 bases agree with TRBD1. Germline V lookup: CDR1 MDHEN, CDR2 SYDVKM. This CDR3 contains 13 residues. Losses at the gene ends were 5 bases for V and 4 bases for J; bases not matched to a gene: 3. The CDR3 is CASSRQGLETQYF. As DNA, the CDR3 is TGTGCCAGCAGTCGACAGGGGTTAGAGACCCAGTACTTC. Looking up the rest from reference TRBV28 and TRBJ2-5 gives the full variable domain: DVKVTQSSRYLVKRTGEKVFLECVQDMDHENMFWYRQDPGLGLRLIYFSYDVKMKEKGDIPEGYSVSREKKERFSLILESASTNQTSMYLCASSRQGLETQYFGPGTRLLVL.

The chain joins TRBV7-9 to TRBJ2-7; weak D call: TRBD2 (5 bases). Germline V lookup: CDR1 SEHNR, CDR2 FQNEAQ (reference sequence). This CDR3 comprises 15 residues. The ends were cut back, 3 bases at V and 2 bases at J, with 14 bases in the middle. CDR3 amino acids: CASSLIGRGTYEQYF. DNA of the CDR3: TGTGCCAGCAGCTTGATCGGTCGGGGTACCTACGAGCAGTACTTC.

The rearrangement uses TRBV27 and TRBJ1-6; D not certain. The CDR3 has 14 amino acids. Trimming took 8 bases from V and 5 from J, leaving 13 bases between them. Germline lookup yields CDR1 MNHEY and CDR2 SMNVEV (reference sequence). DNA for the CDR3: TGTGCCAGCGGTCCGTTGAGAGATAATTCACCCCTCCACTTT. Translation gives CASGPLRDNSPLHF.

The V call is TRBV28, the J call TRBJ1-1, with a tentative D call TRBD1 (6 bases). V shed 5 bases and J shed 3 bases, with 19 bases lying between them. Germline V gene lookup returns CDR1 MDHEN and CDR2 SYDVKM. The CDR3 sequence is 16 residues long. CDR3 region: CASSQDRPRGDTEAFF. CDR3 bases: TGTGCCAGCAGTCAAGACAGGCCGCGTGGGGACACTGAAGCTTTCTTT.

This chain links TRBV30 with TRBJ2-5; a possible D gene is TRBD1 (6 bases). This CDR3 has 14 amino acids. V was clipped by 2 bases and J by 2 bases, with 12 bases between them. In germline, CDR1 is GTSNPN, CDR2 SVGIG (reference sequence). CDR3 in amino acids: CAWSPGTTQETQYF. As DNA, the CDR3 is TGTGCCTGGAGTCCCGGGACAACACAAGAGACCCAGTACTTC.

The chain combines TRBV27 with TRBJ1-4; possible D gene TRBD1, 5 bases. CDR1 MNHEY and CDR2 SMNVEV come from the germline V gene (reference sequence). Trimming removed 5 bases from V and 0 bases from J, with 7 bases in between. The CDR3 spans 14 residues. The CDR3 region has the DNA TGTGCCAGCAGTGGGACTGCAACTAATGAAAAACTGTTTTTT. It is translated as CASSGTATNEKLFF.

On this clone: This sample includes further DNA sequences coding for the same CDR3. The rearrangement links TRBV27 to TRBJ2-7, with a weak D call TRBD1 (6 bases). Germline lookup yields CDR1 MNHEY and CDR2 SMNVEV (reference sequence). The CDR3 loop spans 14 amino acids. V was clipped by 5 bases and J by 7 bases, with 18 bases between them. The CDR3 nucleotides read TGTGCCAGCAGTAAGACAGGTGCGTTCGGAGAGCAGTACTTC. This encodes CASSKTGAFGEQYF.

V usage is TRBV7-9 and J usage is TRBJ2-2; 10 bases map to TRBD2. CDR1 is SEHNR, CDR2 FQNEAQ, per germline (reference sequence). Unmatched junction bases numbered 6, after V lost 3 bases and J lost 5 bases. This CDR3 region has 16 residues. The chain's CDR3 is CASSFSLAGETGELFF. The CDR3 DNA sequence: TGTGCCAGCAGCTTCAGTCTAGCGGGAGAGACCGGGGAGCTGTTTTTT.

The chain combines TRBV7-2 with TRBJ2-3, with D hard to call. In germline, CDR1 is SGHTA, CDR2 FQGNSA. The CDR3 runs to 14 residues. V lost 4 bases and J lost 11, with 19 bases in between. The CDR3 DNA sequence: TGTGCCAGCAGCTCCCCCGTGGGCCACCTGGGGCAGTATTTT. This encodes CASSSPVGHLGQYF.

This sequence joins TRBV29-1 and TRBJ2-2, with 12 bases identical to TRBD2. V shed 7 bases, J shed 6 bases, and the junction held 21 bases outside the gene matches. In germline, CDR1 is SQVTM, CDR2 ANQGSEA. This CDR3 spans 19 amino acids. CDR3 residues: CSAKRQGSLAGGLAGELFF. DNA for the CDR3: TGCAGCGCCAAACGTCAAGGCTCTCTAGCGGGGGGGCTTGCCGGGGAGCTGTTTTTT.